A selection of T cell receptor beta chains follows, all from one sample in a study of CD8 T cells in ankylosing spondylitis. Using its own MiXCR run on the 5' RACE reads, TCRdb lists one record per CDR3 protein. There are about 120,000 distinct CDR3 sequences in the sample; approximately 13% occur only once, and 2.5% to 3% lies in the top ten. Specimen: blood, either unsorted or a sorted T cell fraction (not recorded which). These receptors were collected from a female donor with ankylosing spondylitis or in good health (not recorded which). Both conserved end residues are part of each CDR3. A D gene is named only where the DNA matches it firmly. The size entry is marked missing in some rows and otherwise reads once, few, many or a size class.

clone size: many; V gene: TRBV4-2; D gene: TRBD1; J gene: TRBJ2-1; CDR3 DNA: TGTGCCAGCAGCCAAGAACTCGGGACAGGTTACAATGAGCAGTTCTTC; CDR3 protein: CASSQELGTGYNEQFF
clone size: NA; V gene: TRBV7-3; D gene: NA; J gene: TRBJ2-2; CDR3 DNA: TGTGCCAGCAGCGTCAGTGGCGTGCTGTTTTTT; CDR3 protein: CASSVSGVLFF
clone size: NA; V gene: TRBV5-1; D gene: NA; J gene: TRBJ2-3; CDR3 DNA: TGCGCCAGCAGCTTGGACAGGTGGTCAGATACGCAGTATTTT; CDR3 protein: CASSLDRWSDTQYF
clone size: few; V gene: TRBV5-1; D gene: NA; J gene: TRBJ2-5; CDR3 DNA: TGCGCCAGCAGCTTGACGCCGGGACGCCAAGAGACCCAGTACTTC; CDR3 protein: CASSLTPGRQETQYF
clone size: many; V gene: TRBV6-1; D gene: NA; J gene: TRBJ1-5; CDR3 DNA: TGTGCCAGTAACAGGGCTGCCGGGGGGCCCCAGCATTTT; CDR3 protein: CASNRAAGGPQHF
clone size: few; V gene: TRBV6-1; D gene: NA; J gene: TRBJ2-7; CDR3 DNA: TGTGCCAGCAGTGAAGCATTAGCGGAATACTACGAGCAGTACTTC; CDR3 protein: CASSEALAEYYEQYF
clone size: few; V gene: TRBV18; D gene: NA; J gene: TRBJ2-7; CDR3 DNA: TGTGCCAGCTCAATACAGACCTACGAGCAGTACTTC; CDR3 protein: CASSIQTYEQYF
clone size: NA; V gene: TRBV20-1; D gene: NA; J gene: TRBJ1-4; CDR3 DNA: TGCAGCGCTAACGGGGATGATGAAAAACTGTTTTTT; CDR3 protein: CSANGDDEKLFF
clone size: many; V gene: TRBV4-2; D gene: NA; J gene: TRBJ1-1; CDR3 DNA: TGTGCCAGCAGCCAAGATTTGCGAAACTTGAACACTGAAGCTTTCTTT; CDR3 protein: CASSQDLRNLNTEAFF
clone size: NA; V gene: TRBV2; D gene: NA; J gene: TRBJ1-5; CDR3 DNA: TGTGCCAGCAGTGATGGTGGTAGCAATCAGCCCCAGCATTTT; CDR3 protein: CASSDGGSNQPQHF
clone size: few; V gene: TRBV20-1; D gene: NA; J gene: TRBJ2-7; CDR3 DNA: TGCAGTGCTCAAACACCTTCGGCCGGGAACTACGAGCAGTACTTC; CDR3 protein: CSAQTPSAGNYEQYF
clone size: many; V gene: TRBV12-3/TRBV12-4; D gene: TRBD1; J gene: TRBJ2-1; CDR3 DNA: TGTGCCAGCACCCGGCAGGGGGCCAACAATGAGCAGTTCTTC; CDR3 protein: CASTRQGANNEQFF
clone size: many; V gene: TRBV6-2/TRBV6-3; D gene: NA; J gene: TRBJ1-1; CDR3 DNA: TGTGCCAGCAGTTATAGTGGCGGAGGGAGCACTGAAGCTTTCTTT; CDR3 protein: CASSYSGGGSTEAFF
clone size: many; V gene: TRBV29-1; D gene: NA; J gene: TRBJ1-3; CDR3 DNA: TGCAGCGTCAGAGGAGCGGGGGGAAACACCATATATTTT; CDR3 protein: CSVRGAGGNTIYF
clone size: NA; V gene: TRBV9; D gene: TRBD2; J gene: TRBJ2-3; CDR3 DNA: TGTGCCAGCAGCCCCCTAGCGGGAGAAGATACGCAGTATTTT; CDR3 protein: CASSPLAGEDTQYF
clone size: NA; V gene: TRBV4-2; D gene: NA; J gene: TRBJ2-5; CDR3 DNA: TGTGCCAGCAGCCAGGGGCTAGCGCTTCAAGAGACCAAGTACTTC; CDR3 protein: CASSQGLALQETKYF
clone size: many; V gene: TRBV4-2; D gene: NA; J gene: TRBJ2-2; CDR3 DNA: TGTGCCAGCAGCCAAGCAGAATCGAACACCGGGGAGCTGTTTTTT; CDR3 protein: CASSQAESNTGELFF
clone size: NA; V gene: TRBV7-9; D gene: NA; J gene: TRBJ1-3; CDR3 DNA: TGTGCCAGCAGCTTAAGGAGTGGGACGTTCTCTGGAAACACCATATATTTT; CDR3 protein: CASSLRSGTFSGNTIYF